Detailed here is one TCR beta chain. As yet, its antigen is unknown. While the first cohort had hundreds of subjects, the donors belonged to the separate validation cohort of 100 to 150 subjects. This sample stems from a study of cytomegalovirus exposure and HLA in healthy donors. Overall study results and limits: In vitro work confirmed that a few CMV-associated chains recognize CMV antigens. The listing of approximately 160 TCR beta chains classed them as cytomegalovirus-associated. There were some public TCRs occurring in many donors, but most TCR sequences were rare.

With 5 bases removed from V and 0 bases from J, the gap between germline ends came to 16 bases. CDR1 SNHLY and CDR2 FYNNEI come from the germline V gene. The CDR3 extends over 16 amino acids. Some clones are missing from TCRdb's copy, which holds only in-frame ones; the method was immunoSEQ multiplex PCR. This table has under 75,000 clones, nearly 98% appearing once. Sequenced material: PBMCs. The rearrangement links TRBV2 to TRBJ1-1; unclear D gene. This clonotype was sampled from a woman aged 18-29 years in good health and CMV-seropositive. The CDR3 nucleotides are TGTGCCAGCAGTACCCTCAGGACTGGGATGAACACTGAAGCTTTCTTT. It is translated as CASSTLRTGMNTEAFF.